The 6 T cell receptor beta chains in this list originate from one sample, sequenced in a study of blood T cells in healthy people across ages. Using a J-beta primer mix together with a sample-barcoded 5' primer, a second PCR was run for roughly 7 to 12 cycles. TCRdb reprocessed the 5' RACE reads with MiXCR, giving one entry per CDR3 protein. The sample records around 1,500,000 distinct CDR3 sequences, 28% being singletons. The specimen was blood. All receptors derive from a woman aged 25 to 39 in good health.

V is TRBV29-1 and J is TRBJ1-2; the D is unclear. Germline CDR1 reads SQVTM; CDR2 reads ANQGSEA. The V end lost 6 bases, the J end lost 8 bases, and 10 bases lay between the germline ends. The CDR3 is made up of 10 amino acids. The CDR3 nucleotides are TGCAGCGTGGGTACAGAAGGCTACACCTTC. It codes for CSVGTEGYTF. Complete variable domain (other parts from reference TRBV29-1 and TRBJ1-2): SAVISQKPSRDICQRGTSLTIQCQVDSQVTMMFWYRQQPGQSLTLIATANQGSEATYESGFVIDKFPISRPNLTFSTLTVSNMSPEDSSIYLCSVGTEGYTFGSGTRLTVV.

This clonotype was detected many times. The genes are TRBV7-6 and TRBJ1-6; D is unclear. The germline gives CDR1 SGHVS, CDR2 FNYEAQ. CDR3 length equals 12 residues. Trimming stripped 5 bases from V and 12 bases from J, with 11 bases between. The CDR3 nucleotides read TGTGCCAGCAGCCCCTTGGCGGAACCCCTCCACTTT. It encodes CASSPLAEPLHF.

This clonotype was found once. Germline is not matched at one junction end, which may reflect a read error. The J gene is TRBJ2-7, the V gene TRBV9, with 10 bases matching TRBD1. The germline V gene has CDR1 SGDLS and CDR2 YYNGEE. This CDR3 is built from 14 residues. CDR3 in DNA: TGTGCCAGCAACGTAGTGGGACAGGGGTCCGAGCAGTACTTC. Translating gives CASNVVGQGSEQYF.

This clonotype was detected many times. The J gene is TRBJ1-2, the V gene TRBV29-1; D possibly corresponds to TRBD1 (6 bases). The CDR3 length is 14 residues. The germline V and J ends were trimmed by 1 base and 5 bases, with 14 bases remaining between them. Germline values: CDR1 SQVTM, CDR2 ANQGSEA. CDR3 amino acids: CSVEGRQGRYGYTF. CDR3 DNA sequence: TGCAGCGTTGAAGGACGGCAGGGGCGATATGGCTACACCTTC.

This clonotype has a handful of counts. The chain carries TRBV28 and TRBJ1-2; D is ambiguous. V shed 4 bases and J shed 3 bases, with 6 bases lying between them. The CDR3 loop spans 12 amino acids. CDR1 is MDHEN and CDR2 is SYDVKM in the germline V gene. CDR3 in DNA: TGTGCCAGCAGTTACACACACTATGGCTACACCTTC. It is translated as CASSYTHYGYTF.

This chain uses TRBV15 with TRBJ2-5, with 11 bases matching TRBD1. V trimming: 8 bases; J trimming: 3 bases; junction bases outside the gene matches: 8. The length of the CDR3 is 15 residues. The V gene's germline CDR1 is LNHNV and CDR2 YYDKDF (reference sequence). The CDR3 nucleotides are TGTGCCACCCATGAAAGGGGACAGGGGGAAGAGACCCAGTACTTC. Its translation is CATHERGQGEETQYF.